This entry lists 20 T cell receptor beta chains sequenced from one sample in a study of blood T cell repertoires in COVID-19. The table came from immunoSEQ multiplex PCR; TCRdb's copy has only in-frame clones and leaves some out. The data show approximately 530,000 clones, with roughly nine tenths seen just once and around 8% held by the top ten. Sequences were obtained from peripheral blood. The receptors were sampled from a woman between 45 and 60 years old with COVID-19, enrolled during active disease.

The rearrangement links TRBV18 to TRBJ2-3, with TRBD1 as a possible D gene (6 bases). V lost 3 bases and J 6 bases, leaving 13 bases between the germline ends. The CDR3 loop spans 14 amino acids. Per the germline V gene, CDR1 is KGHSH and CDR2 is LQKENI. The CDR3 DNA reads as TGTGCCAGCTCACCCCTTGGGGGCGGGGATACGCAGTATTTT. Translating it yields CASSPLGGGDTQYF.

This sequence joins TRBV27 and TRBJ1-4; 7 bases are shared with TRBD1. The junction had 6 bases not matched to a gene; V was cut back by 0 bases and J by 8 bases. The CDR3 consists of 15 residues. Per the germline V gene, CDR1 is MNHEY and CDR2 is SMNVEV (reference sequence). The CDR3 here is CASSLSGDSREKLFF. In DNA form, the CDR3 reads TGTGCCAGCAGTTTATCAGGGGACAGTAGAGAAAAACTGTTTTTT.

The chain is built from TRBV19 and TRBJ2-7, with D perhaps TRBD2 (6 bases). The CDR3 covers 14 residues. In germline, CDR1 is LNHDA, CDR2 SQIVND (reference sequence). V was shortened by 7 bases and J by 5 bases, with 18 bases between the two germline ends. The CDR3 region is CASTESGGSHEQYF. The CDR3 nucleotides are TGTGCCAGTACCGAAAGCGGAGGGTCACACGAGCAGTACTTC. The full variable domain, in which reference TRBV19 and TRBJ2-7 provide the parts outside the CDR3, is DGGITQSPKYLFRKEGQNVTLSCEQNLNHDAMYWYRQDPGQGLRLIYYSQIVNDFQKGDIAEGYSVSREKKESFPLTVTSAQKNPTAFYLCASTESGGSHEQYFGPGTRLTVT.

The chain combines TRBV5-4 with TRBJ2-7; TRBD1 aligns across 7 bases. The V and J ends lost 4 bases and 0 bases, in that order; junction bases with no gene match: 7. The CDR3 covers 15 residues. The germline CDR1 and CDR2 sequences are SGHNT and YYREEE (reference sequence). This CDR3 reads CASSARWDSSYEQYF. CDR3 DNA: TGTGCCAGCAGCGCCCGGTGGGACAGCTCCTACGAGCAGTACTTC.

This clone appeared a few times. The chain links TRBV7-9 to TRBJ1-5; 7 bases fit TRBD1. Germline V gene data show CDR1 as SEHNR and CDR2 as FQNEAQ (reference sequence). The CDR3 totals 14 residues. J lost 6 bases, V lost 6 bases, and 8 bases had no gene match. CDR3 protein: CASSTAGGSQPQHF. In DNA, the CDR3 is TGTGCCAGCAGTACGGCAGGGGGAAGTCAGCCCCAGCATTTT.

The chain combines TRBV30 with TRBJ1-1; possibly TRBD1 for D (5 bases). Germline values: CDR1 GTSNPN, CDR2 SVGIG (reference sequence). Trimming took off 4 bases at V and 0 bases at J, with 12 bases between the two ends. This CDR3 has 14 residues. For the CDR3, the DNA is TGTGCCTGGAACGCAGACAGCCTGAACACTGAAGCTTTCTTT. Translated: CAWNADSLNTEAFF.

V gene TRBV4-2 combines with J gene TRBJ2-3; the match to TRBD2 covers 9 bases. The CDR3 length is 17 residues. V shed 0 bases, J shed 0 bases, and the junction held 4 bases outside the gene matches. The germline CDR1 and CDR2 sequences are LGHNA and YNFKEQ. CDR3 DNA: TGTGCCAGCAGCCAAGAAGCGGGGGGTTTGAGCACAGATACGCAGTATTTT. Its translation is CASSQEAGGLSTDTQYF.

V usage is TRBV2 and J usage is TRBJ1-2, with 9 positions matching TRBD1. Germline values: CDR1 SNHLY, CDR2 FYNNEI. The CDR3 runs to 15 residues. Trimming cost V 4 bases and J 4 bases; bases outside gene matches: 7. The CDR3 here is CASSAGTGNRYGYTF. CDR3 bases: TGTGCCAGCAGTGCCGGGACAGGGAACCGCTATGGCTACACCTTC.

CDR3 residues: CASSFKPGYTF. The CDR3 DNA reads as TGTGCCAGCAGCTTTAAGCCAGGCTACACCTTC. The V call is TRBV5-8, the J call TRBJ1-2; no clear D gene. CDR1 is SGHTS and CDR2 is YDEGEE in the germline V gene. The V and J ends lost 2 bases and 8 bases respectively, with 7 bases between them. The CDR3 consists of 11 residues.

This sequence joins TRBV27 and TRBJ1-6; 10 nucleotides align to TRBD1. V gave up 3 bases and J gave up 10 bases; unmatched junction bases: 3. This CDR3 has 14 amino acids. CDR1 and CDR2 (germline): MNHEY, SMNVEV (reference sequence). DNA for the CDR3: TGTGCCAGCAGTTTGCGGGACAGGGGATCACCCCTCCACTTT. Its protein is CASSLRDRGSPLHF.

This chain connects TRBV12-3 or TRBV12-4 to TRBJ1-1; D uncertain. The CDR3 extends over 11 amino acids. The V end lost 8 bases, the J end lost 5 bases, and 9 bases lay between the germline ends. CDR3: CASGPGTEAFF. The CDR3 DNA reads TGTGCCAGCGGCCCGGGAACTGAAGCTTTCTTT.

The chain carries TRBV3-1 (or the pseudogene TRBV3-2) and TRBJ1-1; D ambiguous. This CDR3 has 15 amino acids. Germline-derived CDR1 and CDR2 are LGHDT and YNNKEL (reference sequence). V dropped 0 bases and J dropped 1 base, with 9 bases sitting between them. CDR3: CASSQDRRPNTEAFF. DNA of the CDR3: TGTGCCAGCAGCCAAGACCGCAGGCCGAACACTGAAGCTTTCTTT.

The chain carries TRBV20-1 and TRBJ1-2, with 7 bases matching TRBD1. The germline gives CDR1 DFQATT, CDR2 SNEGSKA (reference sequence). This CDR3 contains 11 residues. The J segment lost 7 bases and the V segment lost 2 bases, leaving 1 base of the junction unmatched. CDR3 nucleotide sequence: TGCAGTGCTAGACCAGGGGGTGGCTACACCTTC. This sequence encodes CSARPGGGYTF.

The chain employs TRBV6-6 and TRBJ1-1; 8 positions agree with TRBD1. V lost 7 bases, J lost 5 bases, and 9 bases stayed unmatched. The V gene's germline CDR1 is MNHNY and CDR2 SVGAGI (reference sequence). The CDR3 loop spans 14 amino acids. The CDR3 is CASIYSQGVTEAFF. The CDR3 DNA reads TGTGCCAGCATCTATTCACAGGGGGTTACTGAAGCTTTCTTT.

The CDR3 loop is CSAGDRTVNYGYTF. The CDR3 DNA reads TGCAGCGCCGGGGACAGAACAGTTAACTATGGCTACACCTTC. The V call is TRBV29-1, the J call TRBJ1-2; 7 bases line up with TRBD1. Germline lookup yields CDR1 SQVTM and CDR2 ANQGSEA. Losses at the gene ends were 7 bases for V and 1 base for J; bases not matched to a gene: 9. The CDR3 contains 14 residues.

The chain couples TRBV10-3 to TRBJ2-3; the match to TRBD1 covers 7 bases. Germline trimming cut 2 bases from V and 2 bases from J; bases unmatched to any gene: 7. The CDR3 contains 16 residues. Germline V gives CDR1 ENHRY, CDR2 SYGVKD. CDR3 bases: TGTGCCATCAGTGAGAGTCCGGGACAGATCACAGATACGCAGTATTTT. Amino acids: CAISESPGQITDTQYF.

This sequence joins TRBV5-4 and TRBJ1-1; the D is unclear. Trimming took 4 bases from V and 1 from J, leaving 8 bases between them. The V gene's germline CDR1 is SGHNT and CDR2 YYREEE (reference sequence). This CDR3 comprises 13 residues. CDR3 nucleotides: TGTGCCAGCAGCCACTGGGCGAACACTGAAGCTTTCTTT. This sequence encodes CASSHWANTEAFF.

A few counts support this clone. V gene TRBV2 combines with J gene TRBJ1-1, with a weak D call TRBD1 (5 bases). The germline gives CDR1 SNHLY, CDR2 FYNNEI. The CDR3 covers 13 residues. Trimming stripped 6 bases from V and 0 bases from J, with 8 bases between. The CDR3 protein is CASRDNLNTEAFF. The CDR3, as DNA: TGTGCCAGCAGGGACAATTTGAACACTGAAGCTTTCTTT.

The genes are TRBV5-6 and TRBJ2-7, with 8 bases aligning to TRBD1. This CDR3 is 17 amino acids long. The germline V gene encodes CDR1 SGHDT and CDR2 YYEEEE. V lost 0 bases, J lost 5 bases, and 13 bases stayed unmatched. The CDR3 is CASSLVVTGDLRNEQYF. The CDR3 DNA reads TGTGCCAGCAGCTTGGTGGTGACAGGGGACTTAAGGAACGAGCAGTACTTC.

This rearrangement joins TRBV6-5 to TRBJ1-5; 7 nucleotides align to TRBD1. Per the germline V gene, CDR1 is MNHEY and CDR2 is SVGAGI. The ends lost 6 bases at V and 5 bases at J; junction bases unmatched: 7. The CDR3 covers 14 residues. CDR3 sequence: CASSWTGVHQPQHF. The DNA for the CDR3 is TGTGCCAGCAGCTGGACAGGCGTCCATCAGCCCCAGCATTTT.